Below are 14 T cell receptor beta chains sequenced from a single sample in a study of blood T cell repertoires in COVID-19 (dated by TCRdb to between 2020 and 2021). Library method: the immunoSEQ multiplex PCR assay. In TCRdb, the immuneACCESS table is reduced to in-frame sequences with V and J assigned. These tables do not hold every clone; where another copy was compared, an unresolved V gene accounts for under half, and the others remain unexplained. This sample is represented by more than 90,000 clones; about 90% of them were singletons. The ten top clones hold about 18% of the sample. Specimen: peripheral blood. Receptor source: a man aged 50 or older with acute or convalescent COVID-19.

This chain uses TRBV27 with TRBJ2-3, with D tentatively TRBD1 (7 bases). V shed 3 bases and J shed 7 bases, with 17 bases lying between them. Germline V gene sequence: CDR1 MNHEY, CDR2 SMNVEV (reference sequence). This CDR3 contains 15 residues. The chain's CDR3 is CASSFRRGDMHTQYF. The CDR3 nucleotides are TGTGCCAGCAGTTTTCGCAGGGGGGATATGCATACGCAGTATTTT.

The sample holds a few counts of this clone. The chain employs TRBV6-2 or TRBV6-3 and TRBJ2-7; no firm D call. Germline V lookup: CDR1 MNHEY, CDR2 SVGEGT. The CDR3 spans 13 residues. Between the trimmed V and J ends, which lost 2 bases and 4 bases, there was a span of 9 bases. The CDR3 sequence: CASSYATEYEQYF. CDR3 bases: TGTGCCAGCAGTTACGCCACTGAATACGAGCAGTACTTC.

V usage is TRBV7-2 and J usage is TRBJ2-7; D might be TRBD2 (7 bases). Between the trimmed V and J ends, which lost 5 bases and 1 base, there was a span of 9 bases. CDR1 and CDR2 from the germline V gene are SGHTA and FQGNSA. The CDR3 extends over 13 amino acids. In DNA, the CDR3 is TGTGCCAGCAGCGGGGGGGCGTCCTACGAGCAGTACTTC. Translated: CASSGGASYEQYF.

The chain joins TRBV3-1 (or the pseudogene TRBV3-2) to TRBJ1-1; D is undetermined. Germline V gives CDR1 LGHDT, CDR2 YNNKEL (reference sequence). V shed 3 bases and J shed 1 base, with 9 bases lying between them. The CDR3 is 14 amino acids. This chain's CDR3 is CASSHGGRNTEAFF. The CDR3 nucleotides are TGTGCCAGCAGCCACGGCGGGAGGAACACTGAAGCTTTCTTT.

The chain joins TRBV3-1 (or the pseudogene TRBV3-2) to TRBJ1-5; D is uncertain. Trimming stripped 1 base from V and 4 bases from J, with 11 bases between. This CDR3 is 15 amino acids long. Germline CDR1 LGHDT, CDR2 YNNKEL (reference sequence). CDR3 nucleotides: TGTGCCAGCAGCCAAGGGAGGGCAGTTAATCAGCCCCAGCATTTT. Its translation is CASSQGRAVNQPQHF.

The chain uses TRBV7-2 and TRBJ2-3; TRBD2 matches 8 bases. CDR1 is SGHTA, CDR2 FQGNSA, per germline. This CDR3 region has 16 residues. Trimming removed 3 bases from V and 0 bases from J; junction bases left unmatched: 5. DNA of the CDR3: TGTGCCAGCAGCTTCCACGGGGGGGCTAGCACAGATACGCAGTATTTT. Its translation: CASSFHGGASTDTQYF.

The chain has TRBV5-1 and TRBJ2-2; 11 bases line up with TRBD1. Germline lookup yields CDR1 SGHRS and CDR2 YFSETQ. J lost 3 bases, V lost 4 bases, and 11 bases had no gene match. This CDR3 is 18 amino acids long. This CDR3 reads CASSRSKDRGLDTGELFF. In DNA form, the CDR3 reads TGCGCCAGCAGCCGTTCAAAGGACAGGGGGCTCGACACCGGGGAGCTGTTTTTT.

This clone was picked up one time. The gene calls are TRBV28 and TRBJ2-1; D unclear. Germline V gene lookup returns CDR1 MDHEN and CDR2 SYDVKM. V was clipped by 2 bases and J by 5 bases, with 16 bases between them. The CDR3 spans 16 residues. The CDR3 here is CASSLLDPLTDNEQFF. The CDR3 coding sequence is TGTGCCAGCAGTTTACTCGATCCCCTCACTGACAATGAGCAGTTCTTC.

The rearrangement joins TRBV9 to TRBJ2-2; a possible D gene is TRBD1 (5 bases). Looked up from germline, CDR1 is SGDLS and CDR2 is YYNGEE. There are 18 residues in the CDR3. Trimming stripped 4 bases from V and 6 bases from J, with 25 bases between. The CDR3, as DNA: TGTGCCAGCAGCCCCAGCTCGGGCAGGGCCAGTGCTCCCGGGGAGCTGTTTTTT. This translates into CASSPSSGRASAPGELFF. Based on the CDR3 plus reference TRBV9 and TRBJ2-2, the full variable domain is DSGVTQTPKHLITATGQRVTLRCSPRSGDLSVYWYQQSLDQGLQFLIQYYNGEERAKGNILERFSAQQFPDLHSELNLSSLELGDSALYFCASSPSSGRASAPGELFFGEGSRLTVL.

V gene TRBV5-1 combines with J gene TRBJ1-5; D gene uncertain. Germline V CDR1 and CDR2: SGHRS, YFSETQ. Trimming removed 1 base from V and 0 bases from J, with 8 bases in between. The CDR3 contains 15 residues. The CDR3 spells CASSLNGYSNQPQHF. The CDR3 DNA reads as TGCGCCAGCAGCTTGAACGGGTATAGCAATCAGCCCCAGCATTTT.

V gene TRBV2 combines with J gene TRBJ1-5; maybe TRBD1 (5 bases). The CDR3 has 12 amino acids. CDR1 SNHLY and CDR2 FYNNEI come from the germline V gene. Trimming cost V 8 bases and J 9 bases, with 14 bases left between them. The CDR3 loop reads CASRSVQGPQHF. In nucleotides, the CDR3 is TGTGCCAGCCGGTCAGTTCAGGGGCCCCAGCATTTT.

This rearrangement joins TRBV19 to TRBJ1-5; perhaps TRBD1 as D (6 bases). Trimming took off 7 bases at V and 10 bases at J, with 23 bases between the two ends. CDR1 is LNHDA and CDR2 is SQIVND in the germline V gene (reference sequence). The length of the CDR3 is 15 residues. The CDR3 is CASMGAGFATLPQHF. Written as DNA, the CDR3 is TGTGCCAGTATGGGGGCAGGATTCGCTACCCTTCCCCAGCATTTT.

This rearrangement joins TRBV6-5 to TRBJ1-3; a weak D match, TRBD1 (5 bases). Trimming left V 7 bases short and J 7 bases short, with 14 bases between. The CDR3 length is 13 residues. Germline values: CDR1 MNHEY, CDR2 SVGAGI. The CDR3 spells CASTKSRGNTIYF. The CDR3 nucleotides are TGTGCCAGCACCAAGTCCCGGGGGAACACCATATATTTT.

The chain couples TRBV7-9 to TRBJ2-1, with D perhaps TRBD2 (7 bases). Between the trimmed V and J ends, which lost 0 bases and 13 bases, there was a span of 10 bases. CDR3 length: 12 amino acids. Germline V gene lookup returns CDR1 SEHNR and CDR2 FQNEAQ (reference sequence). In DNA form, the CDR3 reads TGTGCCAGCAGCTTAGCGGGGGGGCCTCAGTTCTTC. It translates to CASSLAGGPQFF.